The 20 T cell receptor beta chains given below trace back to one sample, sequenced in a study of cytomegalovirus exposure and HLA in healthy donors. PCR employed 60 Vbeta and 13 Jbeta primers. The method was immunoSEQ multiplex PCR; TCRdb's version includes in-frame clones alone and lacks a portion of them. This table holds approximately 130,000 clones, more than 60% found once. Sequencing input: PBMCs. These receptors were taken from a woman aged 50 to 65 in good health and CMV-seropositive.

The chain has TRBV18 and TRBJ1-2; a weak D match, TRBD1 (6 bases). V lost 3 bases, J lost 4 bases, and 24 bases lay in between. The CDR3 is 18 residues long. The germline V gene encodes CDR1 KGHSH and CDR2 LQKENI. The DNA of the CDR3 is TGTGCCAGCTCACCGAACATCCATCCAGGGGCCGCGGGCTATGGCTACACCTTC. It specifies CASSPNIHPGAAGYGYTF.

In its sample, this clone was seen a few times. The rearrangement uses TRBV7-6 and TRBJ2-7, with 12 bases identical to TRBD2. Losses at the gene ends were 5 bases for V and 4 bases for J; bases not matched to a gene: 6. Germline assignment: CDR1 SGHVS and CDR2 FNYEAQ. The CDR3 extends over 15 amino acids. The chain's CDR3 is CASSLGTSGLYEQYF. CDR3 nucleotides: TGTGCCAGCAGCCTGGGGACTAGCGGGCTGTACGAGCAGTACTTC.

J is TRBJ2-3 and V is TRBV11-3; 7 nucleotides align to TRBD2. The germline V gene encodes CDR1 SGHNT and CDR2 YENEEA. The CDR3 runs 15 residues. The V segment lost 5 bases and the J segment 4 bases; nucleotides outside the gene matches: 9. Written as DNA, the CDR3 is TGTGCCAGCAGCCCTTTCCCGACTAGCCCAGATACGCAGTATTTT. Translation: CASSPFPTSPDTQYF.

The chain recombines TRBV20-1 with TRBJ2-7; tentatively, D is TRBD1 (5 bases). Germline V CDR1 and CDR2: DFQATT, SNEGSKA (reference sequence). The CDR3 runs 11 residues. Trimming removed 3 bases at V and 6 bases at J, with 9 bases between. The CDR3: CSARGPLEQYF. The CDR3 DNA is TGCAGTGCTAGGGGGCCCCTCGAGCAGTACTTC.

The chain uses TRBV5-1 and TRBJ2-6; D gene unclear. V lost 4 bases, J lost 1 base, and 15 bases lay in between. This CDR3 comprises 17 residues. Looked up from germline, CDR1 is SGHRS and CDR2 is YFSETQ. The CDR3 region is CASSLSASGSGANVLTF. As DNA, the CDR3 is TGCGCCAGCAGCCTCAGCGCCTCTGGGTCTGGGGCCAACGTCCTGACTTTC.

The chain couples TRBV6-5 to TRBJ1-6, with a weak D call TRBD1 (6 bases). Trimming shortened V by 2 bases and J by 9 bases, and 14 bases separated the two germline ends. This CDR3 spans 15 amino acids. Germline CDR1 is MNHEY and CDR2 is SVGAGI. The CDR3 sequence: CASSYGSGRGSPLHF. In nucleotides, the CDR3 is TGTGCCAGCAGTTACGGTTCGGGCAGGGGTTCACCCCTCCACTTT.

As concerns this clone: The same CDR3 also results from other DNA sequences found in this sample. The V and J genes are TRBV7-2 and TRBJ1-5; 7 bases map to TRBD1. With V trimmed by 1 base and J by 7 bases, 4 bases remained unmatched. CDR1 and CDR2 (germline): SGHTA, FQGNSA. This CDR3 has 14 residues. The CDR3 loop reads CASSLGQGGQPQHF. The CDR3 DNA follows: TGTGCCAGCAGCTTAGGACAGGGTGGACAGCCCCAGCATTTT.

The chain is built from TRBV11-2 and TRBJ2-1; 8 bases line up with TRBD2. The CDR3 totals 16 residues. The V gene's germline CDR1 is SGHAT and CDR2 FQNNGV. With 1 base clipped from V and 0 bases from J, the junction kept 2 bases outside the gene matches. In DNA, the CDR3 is TGTGCCAGCAGCTTAGCGGGAGGGCCCTCCTACAATGAGCAGTTCTTC. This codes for CASSLAGGPSYNEQFF.

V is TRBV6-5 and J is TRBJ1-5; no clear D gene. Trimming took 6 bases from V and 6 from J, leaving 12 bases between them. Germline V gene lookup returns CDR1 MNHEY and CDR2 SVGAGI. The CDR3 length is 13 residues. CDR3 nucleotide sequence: TGTGCCAGCAGCGAACGGGTGACTCAGCCCCAGCATTTT. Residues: CASSERVTQPQHF.

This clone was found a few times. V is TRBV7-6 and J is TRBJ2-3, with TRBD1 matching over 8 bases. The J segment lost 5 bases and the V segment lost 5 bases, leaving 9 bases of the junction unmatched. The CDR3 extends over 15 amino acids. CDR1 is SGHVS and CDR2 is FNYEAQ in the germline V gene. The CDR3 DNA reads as TGTGCCAGCAGCCGAGAGGGACAGGCGCAAGATACGCAGTATTTT. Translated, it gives CASSREGQAQDTQYF.

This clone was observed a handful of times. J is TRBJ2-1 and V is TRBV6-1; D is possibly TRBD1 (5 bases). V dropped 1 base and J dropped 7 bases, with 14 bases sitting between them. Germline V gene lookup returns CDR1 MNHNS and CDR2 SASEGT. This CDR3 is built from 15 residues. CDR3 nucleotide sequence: TGTGCCAGCAGTGAAGGGCAGGGATTGAGGAATGAGCAGTTCTTC. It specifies CASSEGQGLRNEQFF.

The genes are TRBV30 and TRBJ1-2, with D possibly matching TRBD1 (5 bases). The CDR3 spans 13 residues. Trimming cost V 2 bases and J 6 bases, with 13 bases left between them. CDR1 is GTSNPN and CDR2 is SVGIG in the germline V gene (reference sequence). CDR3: CAWSLGGEDGYTF. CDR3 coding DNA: TGTGCCTGGAGTCTCGGGGGGGAGGATGGCTACACCTTC.

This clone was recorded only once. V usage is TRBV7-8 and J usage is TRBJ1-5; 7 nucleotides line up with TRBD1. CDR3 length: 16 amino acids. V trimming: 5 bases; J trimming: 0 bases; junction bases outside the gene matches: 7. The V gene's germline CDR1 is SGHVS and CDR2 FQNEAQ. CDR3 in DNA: TGTGCCAGCAGCAGTGAGACAGGGTATAGCAATCAGCCCCAGCATTTT. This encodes CASSSETGYSNQPQHF.

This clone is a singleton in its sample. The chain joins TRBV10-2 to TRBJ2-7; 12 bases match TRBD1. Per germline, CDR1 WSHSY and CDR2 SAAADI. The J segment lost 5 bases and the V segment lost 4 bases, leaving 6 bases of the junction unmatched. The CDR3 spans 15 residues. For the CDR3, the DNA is TGCGCCAGCAGTGTGACCGGGACAGGGGGCGACGAGCAGTACTTC. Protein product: CASSVTGTGGDEQYF.

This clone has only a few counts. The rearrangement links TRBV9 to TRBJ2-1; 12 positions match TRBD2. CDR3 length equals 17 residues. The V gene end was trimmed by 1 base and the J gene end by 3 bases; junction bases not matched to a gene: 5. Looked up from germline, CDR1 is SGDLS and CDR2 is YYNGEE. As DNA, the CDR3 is TGTGCCAGCAGCGTAAGCACTAGCGGGAGGCGCTACAATGAGCAGTTCTTC. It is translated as CASSVSTSGRRYNEQFF.

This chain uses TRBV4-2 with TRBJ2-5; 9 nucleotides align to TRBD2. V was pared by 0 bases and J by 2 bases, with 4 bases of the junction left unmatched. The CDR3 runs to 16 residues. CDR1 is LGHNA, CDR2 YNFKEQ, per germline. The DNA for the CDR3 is TGTGCCAGCAGCCAAGAAGCGGCGGGGGGGCAAGAGACCCAGTACTTC. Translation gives CASSQEAAGGQETQYF.

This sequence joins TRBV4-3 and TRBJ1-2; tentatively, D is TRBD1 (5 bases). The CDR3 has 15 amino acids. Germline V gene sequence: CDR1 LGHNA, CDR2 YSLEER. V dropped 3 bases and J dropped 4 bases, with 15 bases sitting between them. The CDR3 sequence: CASSQDFQGSYGYTF. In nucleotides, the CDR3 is TGCGCCAGCAGCCAGGATTTTCAGGGTTCCTATGGCTACACCTTC.

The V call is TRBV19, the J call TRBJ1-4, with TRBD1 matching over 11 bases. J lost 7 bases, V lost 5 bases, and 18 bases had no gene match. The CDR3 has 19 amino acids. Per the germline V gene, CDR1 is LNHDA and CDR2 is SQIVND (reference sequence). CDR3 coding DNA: TGTGCCAGTAGTCCAAGGACAGGGGGCGGATATACTCTTGCTGAAAAACTGTTTTTT. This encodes CASSPRTGGGYTLAEKLFF.

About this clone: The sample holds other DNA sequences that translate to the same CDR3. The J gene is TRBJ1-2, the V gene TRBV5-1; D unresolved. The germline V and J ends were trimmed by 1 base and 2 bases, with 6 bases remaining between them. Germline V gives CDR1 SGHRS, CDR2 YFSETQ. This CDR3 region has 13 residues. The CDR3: CASSLTANYGYTF. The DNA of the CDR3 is TGCGCCAGCAGCTTGACAGCCAACTATGGCTACACCTTC.

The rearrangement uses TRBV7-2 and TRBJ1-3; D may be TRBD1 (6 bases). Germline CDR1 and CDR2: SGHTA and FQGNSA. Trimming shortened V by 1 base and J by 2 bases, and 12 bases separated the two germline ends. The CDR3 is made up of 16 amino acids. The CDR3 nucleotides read TGTGCCAGCAGCTTAGAGGCGTCAGGGGCTGGAAACACCATATATTTT. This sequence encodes CASSLEASGAGNTIYF.